Below are 15 T cell receptor beta chains sequenced from a single sample in a study of T cell responses to AZD1222 COVID-19 vaccine. Produced via immunoSEQ multiplex PCR; TCRdb's table is partial and in-frame only. The repertoire holds 40,000 to 60,000 clones, with 80% to 90% as singletons. This material consisted of peripheral blood, taken 28 days after the second AZD1222 dose. All receptors derive from an adult who received the AZD1222 COVID-19 vaccine.

This clone occurred a few times. The chain employs TRBV14 and TRBJ2-1; D is uncertain. V lost 0 bases, J lost 4 bases, and 7 bases lay in between. This CDR3 is 14 amino acids long. Germline assignment: CDR1 SGHDN and CDR2 FVKESK. The CDR3 DNA sequence: TGTGCCAGCAGCCAAGATCTCTTATACAATGAGCAGTTCTTC. It codes for CASSQDLLYNEQFF.

The chain is built from TRBV5-4 and TRBJ2-2, with TRBD2 identical over 7 bases. The CDR3 is 16 residues long. Germline CDR1 reads SGHNT; CDR2 reads YYREEE (reference sequence). V shed 1 base and J 0 bases; nucleotides not matched to a gene: 3. This CDR3 is CASSLPLAANTGELFF. Written as DNA, the CDR3 is TGTGCCAGCAGCTTGCCGCTAGCGGCGAACACCGGGGAGCTGTTTTTT. Complete variable domain (other parts from reference TRBV5-4 and TRBJ2-2): ETGVTQSPTHLIKTRGQQVTLRCSSQSGHNTVSWYQQALGQGPQFIFQYYREEENGRGNFPPRFSGLQFPNYSSELNVNALELDDSALYLCASSLPLAANTGELFFGEGSRLTVL.

The V and J genes are TRBV15 and TRBJ2-5; D may be TRBD2 (6 bases). Trimming shortened V by 1 base and J by 5 bases, and 11 bases separated the two germline ends. CDR3 size: 14 residues. Germline V gene sequence: CDR1 LNHNV, CDR2 YYDKDF (reference sequence). The CDR3 DNA reads TGTGCCACCAGCAGAGGGGCTGGGGGGGAGACCCAGTACTTC. It encodes CATSRGAGGETQYF.

The chain uses TRBV5-4 and TRBJ1-2; no reliable D call. The germline gives CDR1 SGHNT, CDR2 YYREEE (reference sequence). V was shortened by 2 bases and J by 4 bases, with 15 bases between the two germline ends. The CDR3 is 15 amino acids. CDR3 sequence: CASSFPLASSYGYTF. DNA for the CDR3: TGTGCCAGCAGCTTTCCCCTCGCATCTTCCTATGGCTACACCTTC. Supplemented by reference TRBV5-4 and TRBJ1-2, the full variable domain reads ETGVTQSPTHLIKTRGQQVTLRCSSQSGHNTVSWYQQALGQGPQFIFQYYREEENGRGNFPPRFSGLQFPNYSSELNVNALELDDSALYLCASSFPLASSYGYTFGSGTRLTVV.

The chain is built from TRBV19 and TRBJ1-3; no clear D. CDR3 length: 16 residues. With 4 bases removed from V and 0 bases from J, the gap between germline ends came to 13 bases. Germline V gene data show CDR1 as LNHDA and CDR2 as SQIVND (reference sequence). The CDR3 nucleotides read TGTGCCAGTAGTACTTCGGACGGCCACTCTGGAAACACCATATATTTT. Translating gives CASSTSDGHSGNTIYF.

The rearrangement uses TRBV28 and TRBJ1-1; no reliable D call. Germline-derived CDR1 and CDR2 are MDHEN and SYDVKM. Trimming took 1 base from V and 1 from J, leaving 4 bases between them. The CDR3 extends over 13 amino acids. In DNA, the CDR3 is TGTGCCAGCAGTTTATCCGGGAACACTGAAGCTTTCTTT. Translated, it gives CASSLSGNTEAFF.

The chain combines TRBV13 with TRBJ2-7; TRBD2 matches at 9 bases. Trimming took 2 bases from V and 6 from J; bases not matched to a gene: 11. Germline V gene lookup returns CDR1 PRHDT and CDR2 FYEKMQ (reference sequence). This CDR3 spans 16 amino acids. CDR3 DNA sequence: TGTGCCAGCAGCTTACAGTCGGCGGGAGGGCCGTTCGAGCAGTACTTC. This sequence encodes CASSLQSAGGPFEQYF.

The V gene is TRBV19, the J gene TRBJ1-2; tentatively, D is TRBD1 (5 bases). Germline V gene data show CDR1 as LNHDA and CDR2 as SQIVND (reference sequence). The CDR3 is 14 residues long. Trimming took off 3 bases at V and 4 bases at J, with 12 bases between the two ends. CDR3 in DNA: TGTGCCAGTAGTATCCGGGGCTTAGGCTATGGCTACACCTTC. Residues: CASSIRGLGYGYTF.

The rearrangement links TRBV28 to TRBJ1-4; 8 nucleotides line up with TRBD1. The CDR3 runs 15 residues. J was trimmed by 8 bases and V by 5 bases; bases with no gene match: 10. Looked up from germline, CDR1 is MDHEN and CDR2 is SYDVKM. The CDR3: CASSKRQGRGEKLFF. The CDR3 DNA follows: TGTGCCAGCAGTAAAAGACAGGGGCGGGGGGAAAAACTGTTTTTT.

This CDR3 is CASSRGQGNTGELFF. The CDR3 DNA reads as TGTGCCAGCAGCCGGGGACAGGGAAACACCGGGGAGCTGTTTTTT. The chain has TRBV4-2 and TRBJ2-2, with TRBD1 matching 9 bases. Germline trimming cut 4 bases from V and 2 bases from J; bases unmatched to any gene: 2. The germline V gene has CDR1 LGHNA and CDR2 YNFKEQ. CDR3 length: 15 residues.

This chain links TRBV6-5 with TRBJ1-1, with 7 bases lining up with TRBD1. The CDR3 has 15 residues. The germline gives CDR1 MNHEY, CDR2 SVGAGI. Trimming cost V 0 bases and J 4 bases; bases outside gene matches: 5. The CDR3 sequence: CASSYSPGGATEAFF. The CDR3 bases are TGTGCCAGCAGTTACTCCCCAGGGGGGGCCACTGAAGCTTTCTTT.

This clone was detected only once. The chain has TRBV28 and TRBJ2-7; tentatively, D is TRBD1 (6 bases). Trimming pared 7 bases from V and 5 bases from J, leaving 18 bases between. Germline lookup yields CDR1 MDHEN and CDR2 SYDVKM. This CDR3 comprises 14 residues. CDR3 bases: TGTGCCAGCACCGTGGACAGCCCTTGGGACGAGCAGTACTTC. Protein: CASTVDSPWDEQYF.

This sequence joins TRBV28 and TRBJ1-1; D possibly corresponds to TRBD1 (6 bases). V gave up 7 bases and J gave up 6 bases, with 9 bases separating them. From germline, CDR1 is MDHEN and CDR2 SYDVKM. This CDR3 is built from 11 residues. The CDR3 nucleotides are TGTGCCAGCACAGGGGAATCTGAAGCTTTCTTT. The encoded protein is CASTGESEAFF.

For the CDR3, the DNA is TGTGCCACCAGCAGAGTGGACAGTTACGAGCAGTACTTC. Protein: CATSRVDSYEQYF. The chain carries TRBV15 and TRBJ2-7, with D perhaps matching TRBD1 (6 bases). Trimming left V 1 base short and J 4 bases short, with 8 bases between. The CDR3 sequence is 13 residues long. CDR1 and CDR2 from the germline V gene are LNHNV and YYDKDF (reference sequence).

J is TRBJ1-3 and V is TRBV7-2; the D gene is possibly TRBD1 (6 bases). The CDR3 has 16 amino acids. Per germline, CDR1 SGHTA and CDR2 FQGNSA. The V and J ends lost 3 bases and 0 bases respectively, with 12 bases between them. As DNA, the CDR3 is TGTGCCAGCAGCTTCGCGAAGGGACACTCTGGAAACACCATATATTTT. Its protein is CASSFAKGHSGNTIYF.